Sequencing of this T cell receptor beta chain was carried out in a study of blood T cell repertoires in COVID-19. As processed by the authors: How many nucleated cells were present was estimated from reference gene primer amplification. Measured with immunoSEQ multiplex PCR; TCRdb has only the in-frame clones, and not every one. D and trimming come from the DNA, and the V and J calls and clone size come from that table. There are about 120,000 clones in the sample; around 76% occur only once, and 3.8% lies in the top ten. Sequencing input: peripheral blood. This receptor was obtained from a woman of 80 years or more with acute or convalescent COVID-19.

The CDR3 DNA follows: TGCGCCAGCAGCTTGGAGAGCGGCACAGATACGCAGTATTTT. It translates to CASSLESGTDTQYF. This rearrangement joins TRBV5-1 to TRBJ2-3; D ambiguous. The CDR3 is 14 amino acids. Germline V gene data show CDR1 as SGHRS and CDR2 as YFSETQ. Trimming removed 0 bases from V and 1 base from J, with 6 bases in between.